The 5 T cell receptor beta chains listed next were all sequenced from one sample in a study of blood T cell repertoires in COVID-19 (TCRdb year 2020). Libraries came from the immunoSEQ multiplex PCR assay. TCRdb obtained this table from immuneACCESS and retained in-frame rearrangements with V and J assigned. These tables miss some clones; where compared with another copy, unresolved V genes account for less than half of the shortfall, and the remainder is unexplained. In all, the sample holds fewer than 250,000 clones, and around three quarters of those were seen once. Roughly a sixth of the sample goes to the ten largest clones. The sample was PBMCs or T cells enriched from blood (not recorded which). These receptors all come from a woman in her 50s with acute COVID-19.

This clone was seen once. The chain uses TRBV30 and TRBJ2-5; 7 bases line up with TRBD1. V lost 5 bases to trimming and J lost 5 bases; unmatched junction nucleotides: 11. Germline V gene data show CDR1 as GTSNPN and CDR2 as SVGIG (reference sequence). The CDR3 runs 14 residues. The CDR3, as DNA: TGTGCCTGGGATCGGACAGGTCAAGGGGAGACCCAGTACTTC. Translation: CAWDRTGQGETQYF.

The chain combines TRBV4-2 with TRBJ2-1, with D maybe TRBD1 (5 bases). Deletions cut 6 bases from V and 4 bases from J, with 13 bases between. This CDR3 is 14 amino acids long. Per germline, CDR1 LGHNA and CDR2 YNFKEQ. CDR3 protein: CASRGQGNYNEQFF. CDR3 nucleotide sequence: TGTGCCAGCAGGGGGCAGGGTAATTACAATGAGCAGTTCTTC.

The J gene is TRBJ1-1, the V gene TRBV7-9; D may be TRBD1 (6 bases). CDR1 is SEHNR, CDR2 FQNEAQ, per germline (reference sequence). CDR3 length: 13 residues. V was shortened by 5 bases and J by 7 bases, with 14 bases between the two germline ends. The CDR3 here is CASSTPAGDEAFF. The DNA for the CDR3 is TGTGCCAGCAGCACCCCAGCAGGGGATGAAGCTTTCTTT.

This clone was detected only once. The V gene is TRBV18, the J gene TRBJ1-5, with TRBD1 matching 9 bases. Trimming removed 3 bases from V and 4 bases from J; junction bases left unmatched: 4. There are 15 residues in the CDR3. CDR1 and CDR2 (germline): KGHSH, LQKENI. The CDR3 protein is CASSPGGTGNQPQHF. CDR3 coding DNA: TGTGCCAGCTCACCCGGAGGGACAGGGAATCAGCCCCAGCATTTT.

The rearrangement uses TRBV18 and TRBJ1-1; TRBD1 is a possible D gene (6 bases). Per germline, CDR1 KGHSH and CDR2 LQKENI. Trimming left V 5 bases short and J 7 bases short, with 11 bases between. CDR3 length: 12 amino acids. DNA for the CDR3: TGTGCCAGCTCAGCCGGACAGCTTGAAGCTTTCTTT. Its translation is CASSAGQLEAFF.